This TCR beta chain was sequenced during a study of blood T cells in healthy people across ages. Study-wide results and limits: Compared with aged donors, long-lived donors showed fewer expanded clones, suggesting selection. The percentage of naive T cells correlated strongly with TCR beta diversity. Underestimates were what the diversity estimates from one million T cells were considered to be.

Details on this clonotype: Its target is unknown.

Then a second PCR, running roughly 7 to 11 cycles, was carried out with a sample-barcoded 5' primer and a J-beta primer mix. Using its own MiXCR run on the 5' RACE reads, TCRdb lists one record per CDR3 protein. The sample includes about 1,400,000 distinct CDR3 sequences, 42% of them seen just once. This CDR3 has 14 amino acids. V was cut by 6 bases and J by 7 bases, with 18 bases left in between. The clonotype was recovered from a woman in her late teens or twenties in good health. The rearrangement uses TRBV12-3 or TRBV12-4 and TRBJ2-5, with D uncertain. Sample: blood. CDR3 amino acids: CASSPSKAAGTQYF. CDR3 coding DNA: TGTGCCAGCAGCCCTTCGAAAGCTGCCGGGACCCAGTACTTC.